This TCR beta chain is drawn from a study of CD8 T cells in ankylosing spondylitis. In this sample, this clonotype turned up many times. Its antigen is as yet unknown. TCRdb processed the 5' RACE reads anew with MiXCR; each CDR3 protein has one entry. The table has 90,000 to 100,000 distinct CDR3 sequences, about 8% seen once. Study-wide points: Before this, some motif variants had been reported in reactive arthritis synovial fluid and blood. A TCR beta motif made of several highly homologous variants seemed typical of ankylosing spondylitis blood.

The CDR3 is made up of 15 amino acids. V gave up 1 base and J gave up 2 bases, with 10 bases separating them. CDR1 is SGHVS and CDR2 is FQNEAQ in the germline V gene. Sequencing input: blood, either unsorted or a sorted T cell fraction (not recorded which). The origin of this receptor is a male donor with ankylosing spondylitis or in good health (not recorded which). The V and J genes are TRBV7-8 and TRBJ2-3; perhaps TRBD2 as D (7 bases). DNA for the CDR3: TGTGCCAGCAGCTTAGTGGCGGGGGCCACAGATACGCAGTATTTT. Its translation is CASSLVAGATDTQYF.